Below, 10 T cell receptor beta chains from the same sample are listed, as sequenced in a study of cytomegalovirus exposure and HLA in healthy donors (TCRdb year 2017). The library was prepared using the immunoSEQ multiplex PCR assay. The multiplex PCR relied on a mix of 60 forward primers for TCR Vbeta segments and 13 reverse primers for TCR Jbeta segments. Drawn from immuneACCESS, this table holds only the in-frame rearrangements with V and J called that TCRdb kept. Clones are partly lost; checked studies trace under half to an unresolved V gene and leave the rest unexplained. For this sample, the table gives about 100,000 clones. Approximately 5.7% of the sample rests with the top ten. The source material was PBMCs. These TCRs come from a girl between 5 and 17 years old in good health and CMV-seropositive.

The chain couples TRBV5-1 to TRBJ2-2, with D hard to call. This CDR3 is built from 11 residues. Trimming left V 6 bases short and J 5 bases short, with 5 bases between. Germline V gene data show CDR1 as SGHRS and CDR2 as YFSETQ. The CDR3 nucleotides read TGCGCCAGCACCAGAACCGGGGAGCTGTTTTTT. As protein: CASTRTGELFF. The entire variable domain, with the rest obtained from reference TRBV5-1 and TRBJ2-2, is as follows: KAGVTQTPRYLIKTRGQQVTLSCSPISGHRSVSWYQQTPGQGLQFLFEYFSETQRNKGNFPGRFSGRQFSNSRSEMNVSTLELGDSALYLCASTRTGELFFGEGSRLTVL.

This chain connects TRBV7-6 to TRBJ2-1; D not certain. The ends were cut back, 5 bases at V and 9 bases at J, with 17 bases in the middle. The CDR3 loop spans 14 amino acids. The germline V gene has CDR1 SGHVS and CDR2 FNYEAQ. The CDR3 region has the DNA TGTGCCAGCAGCCCCAGCGTGGTGTGGAGTGAGCAGTTCTTC. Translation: CASSPSVVWSEQFF.

CDR3 sequence (DNA): TGTGCCAGCAGCTTGTATACAGGGGGTTACAATGAGCAGTTCTTC. Its translation: CASSLYTGGYNEQFF. The V gene is TRBV7-9, the J gene TRBJ2-1; 8 positions match TRBD1. The CDR3 contains 15 residues. Germline loops: CDR1 SEHNR, CDR2 FQNEAQ (reference sequence). V was clipped by 3 bases and J by 4 bases; unmatched bases: 5.

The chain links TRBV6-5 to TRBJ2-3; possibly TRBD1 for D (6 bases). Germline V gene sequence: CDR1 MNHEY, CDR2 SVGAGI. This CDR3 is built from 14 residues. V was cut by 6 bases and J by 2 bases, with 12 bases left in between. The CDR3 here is CASSYQGFTDTQYF. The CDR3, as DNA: TGTGCCAGCAGCTACCAGGGGTTCACAGATACGCAGTATTTT.

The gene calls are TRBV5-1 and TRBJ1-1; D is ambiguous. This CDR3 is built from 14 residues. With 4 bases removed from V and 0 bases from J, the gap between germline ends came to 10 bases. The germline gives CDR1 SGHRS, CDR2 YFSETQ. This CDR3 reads CASSITRVNTEAFF. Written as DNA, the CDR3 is TGCGCCAGCAGCATCACCCGGGTGAACACTGAAGCTTTCTTT.

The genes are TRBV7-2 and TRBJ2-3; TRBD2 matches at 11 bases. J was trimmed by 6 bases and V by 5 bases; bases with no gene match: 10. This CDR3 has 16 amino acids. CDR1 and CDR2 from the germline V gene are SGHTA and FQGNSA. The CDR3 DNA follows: TGTGCCAGCAGCACCCGACAACTAGCGGGGGTGGATACGCAGTATTTT. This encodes CASSTRQLAGVDTQYF.

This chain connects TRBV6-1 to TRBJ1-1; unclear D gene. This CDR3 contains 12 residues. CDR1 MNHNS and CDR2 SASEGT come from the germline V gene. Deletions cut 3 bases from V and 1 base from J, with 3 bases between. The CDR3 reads CASSERNTEAFF. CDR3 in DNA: TGTGCCAGCAGTGAGCGGAACACTGAAGCTTTCTTT.

The CDR3 loop reads CASSMATGNSPLHF. In DNA, the CDR3 is TGTGCCAGTAGTATGGCCACAGGCAACTCACCCCTCCACTTT. The gene calls are TRBV19 and TRBJ1-6; possible D gene TRBD1, 5 bases. Germline V gives CDR1 LNHDA, CDR2 SQIVND (reference sequence). This CDR3 contains 14 residues. V dropped 3 bases and J dropped 10 bases, with 13 bases sitting between them.

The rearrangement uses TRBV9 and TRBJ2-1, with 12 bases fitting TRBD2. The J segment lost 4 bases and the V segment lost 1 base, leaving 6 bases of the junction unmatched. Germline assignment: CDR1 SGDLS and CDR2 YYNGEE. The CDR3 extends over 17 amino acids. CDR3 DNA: TGTGCCAGCAGCGTAAATGGACTAGCGGGGAATTACAATGAGCAGTTCTTC. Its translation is CASSVNGLAGNYNEQFF.

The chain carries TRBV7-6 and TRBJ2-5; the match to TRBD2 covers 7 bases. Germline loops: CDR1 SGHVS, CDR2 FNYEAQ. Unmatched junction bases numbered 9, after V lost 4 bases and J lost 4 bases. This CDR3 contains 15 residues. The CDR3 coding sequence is TGTGCCAGCAGCTCAGCTAGCGGTCGTGCAGAGACCCAGTACTTC. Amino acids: CASSSASGRAETQYF.